Following are 26 T cell receptor beta chains from one sample sequenced in a study of cytomegalovirus exposure and HLA in healthy donors. The study ran its PCR with 60 Vbeta and 13 Jbeta primers. The table came from immunoSEQ multiplex PCR; TCRdb's copy has only in-frame clones and leaves some out. This sample's clone table lists 49,000 or so clones. Specimen: PBMCs. These TCRs come from a man aged 35 to 55 in good health and CMV-seropositive.

The chain is built from TRBV7-3 and TRBJ2-5; D is possibly TRBD1 (5 bases). CDR1 SGHTA and CDR2 FQGTGA come from the germline V gene. Trimming cost V 4 bases and J 6 bases, with 12 bases left between them. The CDR3 contains 13 residues. In nucleotides, the CDR3 is TGTGCCAGCAGCTCTGACAGTGTGAAGACCCAGTACTTC. Protein: CASSSDSVKTQYF.

This chain links TRBV11-2 with TRBJ2-7; 8 nucleotides align to TRBD2. V lost 3 bases, J lost 2 bases, and 3 bases stayed unmatched. The CDR3 length is 14 residues. Per germline, CDR1 SGHAT and CDR2 FQNNGV. CDR3 sequence (DNA): TGTGCCAGCAGCTTCGGGGGGGCCCCCTACGAGCAGTACTTC. Its protein is CASSFGGAPYEQYF.

This chain connects TRBV29-1 to TRBJ2-3, with 7 positions matching TRBD2. The germline V gene has CDR1 SQVTM and CDR2 ANQGSEA. The CDR3 covers 12 residues. The V gene end was trimmed by 5 bases and the J gene end by 6 bases; junction bases not matched to a gene: 5. The CDR3 DNA follows: TGCAGCGTTCAGCGGGATCGGGATACGCAGTATTTT. Its translation is CSVQRDRDTQYF.

The genes are TRBV13 and TRBJ1-6; D is ambiguous. Germline assignment: CDR1 PRHDT and CDR2 FYEKMQ (reference sequence). The CDR3 sequence is 12 residues long. V gave up 7 bases and J gave up 13 bases, with 14 bases separating them. CDR3 loop: CASTLGGGPLHF. Written as DNA, the CDR3 is TGTGCCAGCACTCTGGGCGGAGGGCCCCTCCACTTT.

The V gene is TRBV9, the J gene TRBJ1-2; D may be TRBD1 (6 bases). The germline V gene encodes CDR1 SGDLS and CDR2 YYNGEE. This CDR3 spans 14 amino acids. V lost 6 bases to trimming and J lost 6 bases, with 18 bases between them. In DNA, the CDR3 is TGTGCCAGCACCCCGGGACAACTTTCTGATGGCTACACCTTC. Its protein is CASTPGQLSDGYTF.

The chain employs TRBV7-9 and TRBJ1-2; the match to TRBD1 covers 9 bases. The CDR3 consists of 17 residues. CDR1 and CDR2 (germline): SEHNR, FQNEAQ (reference sequence). Trimming took 3 bases from V and 4 from J; bases not matched to a gene: 12. The CDR3 coding sequence is TGTGCCAGCAGCTTTTTTTCTGGGACAGGGAATGTCTATGGCTACACCTTC. It translates to CASSFFSGTGNVYGYTF.

The chain carries TRBV11-2 and TRBJ2-7; 9 bases fit TRBD2. The CDR3 contains 16 residues. V lost 5 bases, J lost 4 bases, and 12 bases stayed unmatched. Germline CDR1 and CDR2: SGHAT and FQNNGV. This CDR3 reads CASSPLMREGQYEQYF. CDR3 sequence (DNA): TGTGCCAGCAGCCCCTTAATGCGGGAGGGCCAATACGAGCAGTACTTC.

The V gene is TRBV10-2, the J gene TRBJ2-7; a weak D match, TRBD2 (5 bases). The CDR3 is made up of 14 amino acids. Trimming stripped 6 bases from V and 3 bases from J, with 15 bases between. The germline gives CDR1 WSHSY, CDR2 SAAADI. CDR3 nucleotide sequence: TGCGCCAGCAGGCCCCCCAGTGAGGGCTACGAGCAGTACTTC. Translating gives CASRPPSEGYEQYF.

The CDR3, as DNA: TGTGCCAGCTCACCAGAGGACACCGCCTACGAGCAGTACTTC. It is translated as CASSPEDTAYEQYF. The chain uses TRBV18 and TRBJ2-7, with TRBD1 as a possible D gene (5 bases). V was cut by 2 bases and J by 2 bases, with 10 bases left in between. Germline CDR1 is KGHSH and CDR2 is LQKENI. The CDR3 covers 14 residues.

V usage is TRBV5-1 and J usage is TRBJ1-1; D may be TRBD1 (6 bases). V gave up 4 bases and J gave up 5 bases, with 15 bases separating them. Looked up from germline, CDR1 is SGHRS and CDR2 is YFSETQ. This CDR3 spans 14 amino acids. The CDR3 here is CASSPEQGRTEAFF. CDR3 in DNA: TGCGCCAGCAGCCCCGAGCAGGGGCGGACTGAAGCTTTCTTT.

The gene calls are TRBV7-6 and TRBJ2-5; TRBD2 matches at 8 bases. The V and J ends lost 4 bases and 5 bases, in that order; junction bases with no gene match: 9. The germline V gene has CDR1 SGHVS and CDR2 FNYEAQ. The length of the CDR3 is 15 residues. In DNA, the CDR3 is TGTGCCAGCAGCTCCGAGCGGGGGCGGGGGGAGACCCAGTACTTC. Translated: CASSSERGRGETQYF.

This chain uses TRBV11-2 with TRBJ2-7; 7 positions match TRBD2. V shed 5 bases, J shed 5 bases, and the junction held 12 bases outside the gene matches. Germline V lookup: CDR1 SGHAT, CDR2 FQNNGV. The CDR3 length is 15 residues. The CDR3 DNA sequence: TGTGCCAGCAGCCCGGGACTAAAGGGGTCTGACGAGCAGTACTTC. Its translation is CASSPGLKGSDEQYF.

The chain links TRBV6-1 to TRBJ2-7; D is perhaps TRBD1 (6 bases). The V gene lost 6 bases and the J gene lost 2 bases, with 11 bases spanning the gap. The germline gives CDR1 MNHNS, CDR2 SASEGT. The CDR3 is made up of 13 amino acids. CDR3 sequence reads: CASSRQDAYEQYF. The CDR3, as DNA: TGTGCCAGCAGCAGACAGGATGCCTACGAGCAGTACTTC.

The chain is built from TRBV5-1 and TRBJ2-7; no clear D. The V end was cut by 4 bases, the J end by 0 bases, with 11 bases between. Looked up from germline, CDR1 is SGHRS and CDR2 is YFSETQ. The CDR3 is made up of 14 amino acids. Here the CDR3 reads CASSTILSSYEQYF. The CDR3 DNA reads as TGCGCCAGCAGCACCATCCTGAGCTCCTACGAGCAGTACTTC.

The chain combines TRBV6-5 with TRBJ2-1, with D maybe TRBD1 (5 bases). The CDR3 contains 13 residues. Germline CDR1 and CDR2: MNHEY and SVGAGI. Trimming cost V 2 bases and J 4 bases, with 6 bases left between them. CDR3 amino acids: CASSYRQYNEQFF. DNA for the CDR3: TGTGCCAGCAGTTACCGACAGTACAATGAGCAGTTCTTC.

The chain has TRBV7-9 and TRBJ1-1; 8 bases match TRBD1. V lost 5 bases and J lost 0; bases outside the gene matches: 2. This CDR3 comprises 14 residues. The germline CDR1 and CDR2 sequences are SEHNR and FQNEAQ (reference sequence). The CDR3 nucleotides read TGTGCCAGCAGCCGGACAGGGTTGAACACTGAAGCTTTCTTT. Translating gives CASSRTGLNTEAFF.

This chain connects TRBV6-5 to TRBJ1-5, with 10 bases identical to TRBD1. This CDR3 spans 14 amino acids. V shed 8 bases, J shed 2 bases, and the junction held 3 bases outside the gene matches. Germline assignment: CDR1 MNHEY and CDR2 SVGAGI. The CDR3 DNA reads TGTGCCAGCCTGGACAGGGGGGGCAATCAGCCCCAGCATTTT. The encoded protein is CASLDRGGNQPQHF.

The chain couples TRBV9 to TRBJ1-1, with D possibly matching TRBD1 (5 bases). CDR1 and CDR2 from the germline V gene are SGDLS and YYNGEE. With 6 bases removed from V and 1 base from J, the gap between germline ends came to 13 bases. The CDR3 is made up of 14 amino acids. The CDR3 DNA follows: TGTGCCAGCAAAGCCGCTACAGGGAACACTGAAGCTTTCTTT. Protein sequence: CASKAATGNTEAFF.

This chain joins TRBV4-2 and TRBJ1-1, with D uncertain. Germline V gene lookup returns CDR1 LGHNA and CDR2 YNFKEQ. This CDR3 is built from 14 residues. Trimming stripped 0 bases from V and 6 bases from J, with 11 bases between. The CDR3 DNA reads TGTGCCAGCAGCCAAGAATGGGCAGAGCCTGAAGCTTTCTTT. Translated, it gives CASSQEWAEPEAFF.

The V call is TRBV29-1, the J call TRBJ2-7, with D unresolved. Trimming removed 6 bases at V and 6 bases at J, with 18 bases between. The CDR3 loop spans 13 amino acids. The germline V gene has CDR1 SQVTM and CDR2 ANQGSEA. CDR3 coding DNA: TGCAGCGTGCCCATTACAGAAGTCGGCGAGCAGTACTTC. Translating gives CSVPITEVGEQYF.

V gene TRBV7-9 combines with J gene TRBJ1-6; 8 bases match TRBD1. Germline loops: CDR1 SEHNR, CDR2 FQNEAQ (reference sequence). CDR3 length equals 14 residues. The V gene end was trimmed by 6 bases and the J gene end by 7 bases; junction bases not matched to a gene: 5. The CDR3 DNA follows: TGTGCCAGCAGACAACAGGGGGAAAATTCACCCCTCCACTTT. Translation: CASRQQGENSPLHF.

The rearrangement links TRBV7-9 to TRBJ2-7, with TRBD2 as a possible D gene (6 bases). There are 15 residues in the CDR3. Germline CDR1 and CDR2: SEHNR and FQNEAQ (reference sequence). V lost 0 bases and J lost 2, with 11 bases in between. The CDR3 coding sequence is TGTGCCAGCAGCTTAGCTGCTAGCGAGGCCTACGAGCAGTACTTC. Translation: CASSLAASEAYEQYF. The full variable domain, with the rest looked up from reference TRBV7-9 and TRBJ2-7, is DTGVSQNPRHKITKRGQNVTFRCDPISEHNRLYWYRQTLGQGPEFLTYFQNEAQLEKSRLLSDRFSAERPKGSFSTLEIQRTEQGDSAMYLCASSLAASEAYEQYFGPGTRLTVT.

The chain combines TRBV6-1 with TRBJ2-5, with D uncertain. The V end was cut by 2 bases, the J end by 0 bases, with 10 bases between. This CDR3 is built from 15 residues. Per the germline V gene, CDR1 is MNHNS and CDR2 is SASEGT. The CDR3 is CASSENGQDQETQYF. As DNA, the CDR3 is TGTGCCAGCAGTGAAAATGGGCAGGACCAAGAGACCCAGTACTTC.

V is TRBV28 and J is TRBJ1-1, with D possibly TRBD1 on 5 matching bases. The V end was cut by 4 bases, the J end by 8 bases, with 14 bases between. The CDR3 consists of 13 residues. The germline V gene encodes CDR1 MDHEN and CDR2 SYDVKM. The CDR3 reads CASSYIGEGEAFF. CDR3 bases: TGTGCCAGCAGTTATATAGGGGAAGGGGAAGCTTTCTTT.

The rearrangement uses TRBV4-3 and TRBJ2-3; 7 bases are a match to TRBD1. The trim removed 4 bases at V and 2 bases at J, leaving 9 bases unmatched. CDR3 length equals 16 residues. Germline CDR1 reads LGHNA; CDR2 reads YSLEER. In DNA, the CDR3 is TGCGCCAGCAGCCGCCAAGACAGGGCTAACACAGATACGCAGTATTTT. It encodes CASSRQDRANTDTQYF.

The chain carries TRBV11-3 and TRBJ1-1; D remains ambiguous. Per germline, CDR1 SGHNT and CDR2 YENEEA. This CDR3 region has 14 residues. V lost 3 bases and J 5 bases, leaving 13 bases between the germline ends. The CDR3: CASSLQSGGTEAFF. The CDR3 DNA is TGTGCCAGCAGCTTGCAATCAGGAGGTACTGAAGCTTTCTTT.